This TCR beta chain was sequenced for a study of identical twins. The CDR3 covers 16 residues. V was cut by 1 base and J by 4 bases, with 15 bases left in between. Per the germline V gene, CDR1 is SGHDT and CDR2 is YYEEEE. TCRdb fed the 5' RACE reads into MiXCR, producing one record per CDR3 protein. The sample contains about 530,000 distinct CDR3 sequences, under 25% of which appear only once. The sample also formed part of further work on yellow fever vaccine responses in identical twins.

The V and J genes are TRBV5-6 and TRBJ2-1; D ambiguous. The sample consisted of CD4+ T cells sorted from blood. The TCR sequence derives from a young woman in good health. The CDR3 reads CASSLSGLSYYNEQFF. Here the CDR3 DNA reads TGTGCCAGCAGCTTGTCCGGGCTCTCCTATTACAATGAGCAGTTCTTC.